The clone carrying this T cell receptor (beta chain) is categorized as medium-sized (0.01 to 0.1%). Constant-region reverse primers amplified full-length variable regions, followed by semi-nested Nested Universal Primer A PCR. Via MiXCR, TCRdb re-called the 5' RACE reads, giving one row per CDR3 protein. This table holds roughly 13,000 distinct CDR3 sequences, about 22% found once. The length of the CDR3 is 13 residues. Looked up from germline, CDR1 is SGHKS and CDR2 is YYEKEE (reference sequence). V gave up 5 bases and J gave up 5 bases, with 14 bases separating them. The material sequenced was naive CD4+ T cells sorted from blood. The subset is: naive CD4+ T cells, CD4+CD45RA+CD25-. The origin of this receptor is a female donor with breast cancer. The genes are TRBV5-5 and TRBJ2-7; D uncertain. This CDR3 is CASRVGRTDEQYF. The CDR3 nucleotides are TGTGCCAGCAGGGTAGGGCGGACGGACGAGCAGTACTTC.